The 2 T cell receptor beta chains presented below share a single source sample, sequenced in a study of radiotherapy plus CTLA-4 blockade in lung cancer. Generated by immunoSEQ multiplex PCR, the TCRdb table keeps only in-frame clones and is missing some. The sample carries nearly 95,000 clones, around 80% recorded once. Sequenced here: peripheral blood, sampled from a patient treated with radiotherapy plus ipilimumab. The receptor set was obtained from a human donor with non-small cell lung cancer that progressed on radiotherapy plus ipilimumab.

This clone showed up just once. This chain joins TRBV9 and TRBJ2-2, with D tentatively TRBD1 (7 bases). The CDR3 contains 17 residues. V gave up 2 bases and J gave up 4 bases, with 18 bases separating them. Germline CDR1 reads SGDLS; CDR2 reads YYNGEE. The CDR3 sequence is CASSVGAGTAITGELFF. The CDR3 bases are TGTGCCAGCAGCGTCGGGGCGGGGACAGCTATCACCGGGGAGCTGTTTTTT.

Here the CDR3 reads CASSLAGIEQYV. The CDR3 bases are TGTGCCAGCAGCTTAGCGGGTATCGAGCAGTACGTC. The J gene is TRBJ2-7, the V gene TRBV7-9; D is uncertain. V was cut by 0 bases and J by 6 bases, with 6 bases left in between. CDR1 is SEHNR, CDR2 FQNEAQ, per germline (reference sequence). The CDR3 runs 12 residues.